The 21 T cell receptor beta chains given below trace back to one sample, sequenced in a study of blood T cell repertoires in COVID-19. TCRdb keeps only in-frame clones here, not all; method: immunoSEQ multiplex PCR. Of 150,000 to 200,000 clones in the sample, approximately 86% are singletons; the top ten hold about 7.7%. Specimen: peripheral blood. Every receptor here comes from a middle-aged woman with COVID-19, enrolled during active disease.

This rearrangement joins TRBV5-5 to TRBJ2-6, with D tentatively TRBD1 (6 bases). Trimming removed 1 base from V and 4 bases from J, with 12 bases in between. Germline V gene sequence: CDR1 SGHKS, CDR2 YYEKEE (reference sequence). The CDR3 is 16 residues long. Here the CDR3 reads CASSLQGPVGANVLTF. DNA for the CDR3: TGTGCCAGCAGCTTGCAGGGGCCGGTGGGGGCCAACGTCCTGACTTTC. The variable domain in full, with the rest retrieved from reference TRBV5-5 and TRBJ2-6, is DAGVTQSPTHLIKTRGQQVTLRCSPISGHKSVSWYQQVLGQGPQFIFQYYEKEERGRGNFPDRFSARQFPNYSSELNVNALLLGDSALYLCASSLQGPVGANVLTFGAGSRLTVL.

This clone was detected a few times. The chain is built from TRBV6-4 and TRBJ2-1; TRBD2 matches 13 bases. Per the germline V gene, CDR1 is MRHNA and CDR2 is SNTAGT. The CDR3 sequence is 14 residues long. The J segment lost 8 bases and the V segment lost 4 bases, leaving 2 bases of the junction unmatched. In nucleotides, the CDR3 is TGTGCCAGCAGTGGACTAGCGGGAGGTGATGAGCAGTTCTTC. This codes for CASSGLAGGDEQFF.

The chain couples TRBV11-2 to TRBJ2-5; D perhaps matches TRBD2 (6 bases). The germline gives CDR1 SGHAT, CDR2 FQNNGV. This CDR3 has 14 residues. V was trimmed by 5 bases and J by 4 bases, leaving 14 bases between them. CDR3: CASSRRLGPETQYF. CDR3 sequence (DNA): TGTGCCAGCAGCCGTCGACTAGGCCCAGAGACCCAGTACTTC.

This clone was detected ten times or more. The rearrangement joins TRBV9 to TRBJ2-2, with TRBD1 as a possible D gene (6 bases). The V end was cut by 4 bases, the J end by 4 bases, with 14 bases between. The CDR3 length is 15 residues. The germline V gene encodes CDR1 SGDLS and CDR2 YYNGEE. The DNA of the CDR3 is TGTGCCAGCAGCCCAGGACAGTCCCCCACCGGGGAGCTGTTTTTT. The encoded protein is CASSPGQSPTGELFF.

Remarks on this clone: The junction and the germline gene differ at one end; a read error may be behind it. This chain links TRBV30 with TRBJ1-2; no definite D call. Germline loops: CDR1 GTSNPN, CDR2 SVGIG (reference sequence). The CDR3 has 12 amino acids. CDR3: CAWSDGEGGGAF. DNA of the CDR3: TGTGCCTGGAGTGATGGGGAGGGCGGCGGGGCCTTC.

The V gene is TRBV7-9, the J gene TRBJ2-1; TRBD1 aligns across 10 bases. V shed 4 bases and J 3 bases; nucleotides not matched to a gene: 6. This CDR3 is built from 16 residues. From germline, CDR1 is SEHNR and CDR2 FQNEAQ (reference sequence). CDR3 protein: CASSYGDRGLYNEQFF. In DNA, the CDR3 is TGTGCCAGCAGCTACGGTGACAGGGGGCTCTACAATGAGCAGTTCTTC.

The gene calls are TRBV5-1 and TRBJ1-1; D is unclear. V was shortened by 4 bases and J by 4 bases, with 11 bases between the two germline ends. Germline values: CDR1 SGHRS, CDR2 YFSETQ. The CDR3 is 13 residues long. CDR3 in amino acids: CASSVVGLTEAFF. The DNA of the CDR3 is TGCGCCAGCAGCGTGGTTGGGCTCACTGAAGCTTTCTTT.

This clone was seen more than once but under ten times. The chain combines TRBV2 with TRBJ1-1; 10 positions agree with TRBD1. J gave up 8 bases and V 6 bases, and 12 bases lay outside the gene matches. Germline CDR1 SNHLY, CDR2 FYNNEI. This CDR3 is 15 amino acids long. This CDR3 is CASRDPRDRGREAFF. The DNA for the CDR3 is TGTGCCAGCAGGGACCCTCGGGACAGGGGTCGGGAAGCTTTCTTT.

The chain couples TRBV30 to TRBJ2-3; D is unresolved. CDR1 and CDR2 from the germline V gene are GTSNPN and SVGIG (reference sequence). The CDR3 is made up of 13 amino acids. The V end was cut by 2 bases, the J end by 1 base, with 7 bases between. Written as DNA, the CDR3 is TGTGCCTGGAGTCCCGGAGGCACAGATACGCAGTATTTT. Translating it yields CAWSPGGTDTQYF.

This chain connects TRBV5-1 to TRBJ2-7; TRBD2 is a possible D gene (6 bases). The CDR3 runs to 14 residues. Deletions cut 2 bases from V and 2 bases from J, with 11 bases between. Germline CDR1 is SGHRS and CDR2 is YFSETQ. The CDR3 DNA follows: TGCGCCAGCAGCTTCCAGGGACTCCCCTACGAGCAGTACTTC. It encodes CASSFQGLPYEQYF.

The chain combines TRBV4-2 with TRBJ2-3, with D possibly TRBD2 on 6 matching bases. V lost 3 bases and J 7 bases, leaving 11 bases between the germline ends. Germline lookup yields CDR1 LGHNA and CDR2 YNFKEQ. The CDR3 spans 13 residues. The CDR3 loop reads CASSQGGPYTQYF. The CDR3 DNA is TGTGCCAGCAGCCAGGGGGGACCTTATACGCAGTATTTT.

The chain recombines TRBV19 with TRBJ2-5, with D maybe TRBD2 (7 bases). Trimming cost V 6 bases and J 5 bases, with 13 bases left between them. The germline V gene has CDR1 LNHDA and CDR2 SQIVND (reference sequence). CDR3 length: 13 residues. The CDR3 coding sequence is TGTGCCAGTAGCGGGGGGCGGGCGGAGACCCAGTACTTC. Translation gives CASSGGRAETQYF.

About this clone itself: Germline and junction disagree at one end, which may indicate a read error. V and J are TRBV4-1 and TRBJ2-7, with D possibly being TRBD2 (7 bases). Germline CDR1 and CDR2: MGHRA and YSYEKL. This CDR3 spans 13 amino acids. As DNA, the CDR3 is TGCGCCACCAGCTATGGGGGGGGCAACGAGCAGTACTTC. Encoded protein: CATSYGGGNEQYF.

The chain is built from TRBV6-5 and TRBJ1-6, with D possibly TRBD1 on 5 matching bases. V lost 7 bases and J 7 bases, leaving 14 bases between the germline ends. The CDR3 length is 14 residues. Germline V lookup: CDR1 MNHEY, CDR2 SVGAGI. The CDR3 protein is CASISDSRNSPLHF. The CDR3 DNA sequence: TGTGCCAGCATCTCAGACAGTCGGAATTCACCCCTCCACTTT.

The chain has TRBV3-1 (or the pseudogene TRBV3-2) and TRBJ1-1; D is undetermined. Trimming removed 10 bases from V and 6 bases from J, with 12 bases in between. Germline-derived CDR1 and CDR2 are LGHDT and YNNKEL (reference sequence). The CDR3 spans 11 residues. The CDR3 coding sequence is TGTGCCACCCGGGGAGGTGCTGAAGCTTTCTTT. Residues: CATRGGAEAFF.

J is TRBJ1-2 and V is TRBV28, with a tentative D call TRBD1 (6 bases). Germline loops: CDR1 MDHEN, CDR2 SYDVKM. V lost 1 base to trimming and J lost 6 bases, with 9 bases between them. The CDR3 runs to 13 residues. Written as DNA, the CDR3 is TGTGCCAGCAGTTTATCGGACAGCGATGGCTACACCTTC. It is translated as CASSLSDSDGYTF.

V and J are TRBV6-2 or TRBV6-3 and TRBJ1-1; TRBD1 matches at 9 bases. This CDR3 contains 17 residues. Germline V gene data show CDR1 as MNHEY and CDR2 as SVGEGT. After removal of 7 bases from V and 4 bases from J, the junction contained 16 bases not matched to a gene. CDR3 DNA: TGTGCCAGCAACCCAGCCCGGGGACAGGGACAGATCACTGAAGCTTTCTTT. This codes for CASNPARGQGQITEAFF.

The chain recombines TRBV5-1 with TRBJ2-7, with TRBD1 matching over 10 bases. The CDR3 contains 14 residues. V lost 4 bases, J lost 2 bases, and 3 bases stayed unmatched. Germline V gives CDR1 SGHRS, CDR2 YFSETQ. The CDR3 DNA sequence: TGCGCCAGCAGCCTCGGGACAGGGGCCTACGAGCAGTACTTC. Its protein product is CASSLGTGAYEQYF.

V and J are TRBV6-5 and TRBJ1-3; D is perhaps TRBD1 (5 bases). The CDR3 is made up of 14 amino acids. Trimming took 7 bases from V and 2 from J, leaving 12 bases between them. The germline V gene has CDR1 MNHEY and CDR2 SVGAGI. CDR3 loop: CASTMGGAGNTIYF. Written as DNA, the CDR3 is TGTGCCAGCACCATGGGAGGGGCTGGAAACACCATATATTTT.

The chain links TRBV7-8 to TRBJ2-1; a possible D gene is TRBD2 (6 bases). V was trimmed by 4 bases and J by 1 base, leaving 14 bases between them. Germline loops: CDR1 SGHVS, CDR2 FQNEAQ. There are 16 residues in the CDR3. The CDR3 sequence: CASSSARLVSYNEQFF. CDR3 nucleotide sequence: TGTGCCAGCAGCTCGGCACGACTAGTATCCTACAATGAGCAGTTCTTC. Filled out from reference TRBV7-8 and TRBJ2-1, the complete variable domain reads GAGVSQSPRYKVAKRGQDVALRCDPISGHVSLFWYQQALGQGPEFLTYFQNEAQLDKSGLPSDRFFAERPEGSVSTLKIQRTQQEDSAVYLCASSSARLVSYNEQFFGPGTRLTVL.

The rearrangement links TRBV27 to TRBJ2-5; no reliable D call. Germline loops: CDR1 MNHEY, CDR2 SMNVEV (reference sequence). The CDR3 has 15 residues. The ends were cut back, 3 bases at V and 4 bases at J, with 15 bases in the middle. CDR3 sequence: CASSFSPVPGETQYF. CDR3 nucleotides: TGTGCCAGCAGTTTCTCCCCGGTTCCGGGAGAGACCCAGTACTTC.